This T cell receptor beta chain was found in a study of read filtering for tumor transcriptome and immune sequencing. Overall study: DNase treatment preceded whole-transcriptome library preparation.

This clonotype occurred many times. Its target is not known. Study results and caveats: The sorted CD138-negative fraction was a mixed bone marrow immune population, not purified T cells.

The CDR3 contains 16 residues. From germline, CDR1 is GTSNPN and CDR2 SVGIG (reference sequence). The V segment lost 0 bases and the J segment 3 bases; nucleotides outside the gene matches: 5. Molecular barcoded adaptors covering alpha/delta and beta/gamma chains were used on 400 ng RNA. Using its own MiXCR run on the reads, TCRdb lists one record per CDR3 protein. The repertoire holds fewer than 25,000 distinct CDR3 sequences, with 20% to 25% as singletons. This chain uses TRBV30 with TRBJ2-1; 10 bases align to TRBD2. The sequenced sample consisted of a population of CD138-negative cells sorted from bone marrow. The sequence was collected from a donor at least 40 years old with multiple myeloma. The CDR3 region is CAWSVGSGGIYNEQFF. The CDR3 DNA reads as TGTGCCTGGAGTGTCGGTAGCGGGGGGATCTACAATGAGCAGTTCTTC. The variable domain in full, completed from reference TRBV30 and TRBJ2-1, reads SQTIHQWPATLVQPVGSPLSLECTVEGTSNPNLYWYRQAAGRGLQLLFYSVGIGQISSEVPQNLSASRPQDRQFILSSKKLLLSDSGFYLCAWSVGSGGIYNEQFFGPGTRLTVL.